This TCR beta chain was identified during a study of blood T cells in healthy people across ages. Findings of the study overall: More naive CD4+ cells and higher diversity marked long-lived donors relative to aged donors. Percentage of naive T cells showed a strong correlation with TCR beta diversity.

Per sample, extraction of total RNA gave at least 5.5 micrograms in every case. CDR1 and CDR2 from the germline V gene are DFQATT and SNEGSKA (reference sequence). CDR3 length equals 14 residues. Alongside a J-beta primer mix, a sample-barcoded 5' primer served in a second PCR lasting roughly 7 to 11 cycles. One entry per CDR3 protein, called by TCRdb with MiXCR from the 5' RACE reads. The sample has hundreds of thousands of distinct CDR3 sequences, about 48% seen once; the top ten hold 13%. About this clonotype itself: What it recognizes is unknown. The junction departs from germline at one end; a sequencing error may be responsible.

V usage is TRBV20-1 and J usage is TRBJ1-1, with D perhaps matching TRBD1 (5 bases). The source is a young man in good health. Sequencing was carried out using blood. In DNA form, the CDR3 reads TGCAGTGCTAGGGGAGGAGGGGTGAACGCTGAAGCTTTCTTT. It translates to CSARGGGVNAEAFF.